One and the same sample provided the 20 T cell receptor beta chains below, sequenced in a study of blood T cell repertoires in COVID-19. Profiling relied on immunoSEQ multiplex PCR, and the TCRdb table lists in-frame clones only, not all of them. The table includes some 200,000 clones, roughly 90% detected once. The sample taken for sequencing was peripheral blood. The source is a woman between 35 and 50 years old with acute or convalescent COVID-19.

The CDR3 DNA is TGTGCCAGCAGCGCCCACAGAGTAGCCAAAAACATTCAGTACTTC. It is translated as CASSAHRVAKNIQYF. V and J are TRBV7-8 and TRBJ2-4; D is unclear. The CDR3 loop spans 15 amino acids. V lost 5 bases and J lost 0, with 11 bases in between. Per germline, CDR1 SGHVS and CDR2 FQNEAQ.

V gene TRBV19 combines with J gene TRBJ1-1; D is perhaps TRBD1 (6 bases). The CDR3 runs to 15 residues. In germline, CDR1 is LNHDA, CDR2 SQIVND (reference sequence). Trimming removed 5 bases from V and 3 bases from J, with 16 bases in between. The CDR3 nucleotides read TGTGCCAGTAGTGGCTACAGGGTTTCGGACACTGAAGCTTTCTTT. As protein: CASSGYRVSDTEAFF.

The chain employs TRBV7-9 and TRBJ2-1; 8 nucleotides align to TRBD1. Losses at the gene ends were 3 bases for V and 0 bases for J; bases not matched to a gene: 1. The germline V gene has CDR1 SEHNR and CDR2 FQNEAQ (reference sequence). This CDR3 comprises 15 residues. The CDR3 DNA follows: TGTGCCAGCAGCTTTGACAGGGGCTCCTACAATGAGCAGTTCTTC. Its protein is CASSFDRGSYNEQFF. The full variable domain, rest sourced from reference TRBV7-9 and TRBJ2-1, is DTGVSQNPRHKITKRGQNVTFRCDPISEHNRLYWYRQTLGQGPEFLTYFQNEAQLEKSRLLSDRFSAERPKGSFSTLEIQRTEQGDSAMYLCASSFDRGSYNEQFFGPGTRLTVL.

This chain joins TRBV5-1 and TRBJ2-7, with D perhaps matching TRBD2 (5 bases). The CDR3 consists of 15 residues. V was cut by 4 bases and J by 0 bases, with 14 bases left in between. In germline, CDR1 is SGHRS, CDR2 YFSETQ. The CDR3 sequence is CASSVGRESSYEQYV. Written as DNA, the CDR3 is TGCGCCAGCAGCGTCGGCCGGGAAAGCTCCTACGAGCAGTACGTC.

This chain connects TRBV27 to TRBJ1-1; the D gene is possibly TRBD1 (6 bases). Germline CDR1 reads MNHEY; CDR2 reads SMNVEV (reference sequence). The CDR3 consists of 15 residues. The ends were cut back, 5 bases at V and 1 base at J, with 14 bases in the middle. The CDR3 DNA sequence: TGTGCCAGCAGTCCCTGGACAGTGACGAACACTGAAGCTTTCTTT. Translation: CASSPWTVTNTEAFF.

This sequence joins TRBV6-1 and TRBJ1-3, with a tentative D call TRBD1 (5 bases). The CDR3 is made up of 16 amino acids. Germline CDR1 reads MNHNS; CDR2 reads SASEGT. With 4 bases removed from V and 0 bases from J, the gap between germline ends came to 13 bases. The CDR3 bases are TGTGCCAGCAGTGCCCGAAGCGGGGGCTCTGGAAACACCATATATTTT. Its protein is CASSARSGGSGNTIYF.

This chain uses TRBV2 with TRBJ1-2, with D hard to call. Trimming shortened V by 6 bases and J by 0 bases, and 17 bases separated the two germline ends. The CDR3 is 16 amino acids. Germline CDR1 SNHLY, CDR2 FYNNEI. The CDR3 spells CASRQEALASNYGYTF. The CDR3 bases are TGTGCCAGCAGGCAGGAGGCCCTAGCTTCTAACTATGGCTACACCTTC.

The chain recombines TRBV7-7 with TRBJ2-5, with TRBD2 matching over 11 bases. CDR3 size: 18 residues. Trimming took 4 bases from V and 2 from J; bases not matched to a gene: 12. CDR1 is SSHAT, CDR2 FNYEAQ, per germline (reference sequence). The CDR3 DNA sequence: TGTGCCAGCAGCTCCCGACTAGCGGGGCCCGGGGGGCAAGAGACCCAGTACTTC. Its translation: CASSSRLAGPGGQETQYF.

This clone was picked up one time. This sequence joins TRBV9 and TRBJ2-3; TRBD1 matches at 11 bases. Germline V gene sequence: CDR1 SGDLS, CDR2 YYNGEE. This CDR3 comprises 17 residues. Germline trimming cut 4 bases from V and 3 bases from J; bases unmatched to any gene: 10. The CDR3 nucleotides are TGTGCCAGCAGCTCACCTACGGACAGGGGGCGGACAGATACGCAGTATTTT. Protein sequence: CASSSPTDRGRTDTQYF.

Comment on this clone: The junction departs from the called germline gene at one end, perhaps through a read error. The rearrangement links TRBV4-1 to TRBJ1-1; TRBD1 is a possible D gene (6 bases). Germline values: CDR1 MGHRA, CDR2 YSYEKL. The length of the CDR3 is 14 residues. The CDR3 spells CASSQVSDRSEAFF. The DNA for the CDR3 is TGCGCCAGCAGCCAAGTTTCGGACAGATCTGAGGCTTTCTTT.

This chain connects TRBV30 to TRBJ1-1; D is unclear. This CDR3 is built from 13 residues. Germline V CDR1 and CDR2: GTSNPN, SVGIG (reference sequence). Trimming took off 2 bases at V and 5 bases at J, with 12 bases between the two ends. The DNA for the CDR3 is TGTGCCTGGAGTTATGCGGGGAAGACTGAAGCTTTCTTT. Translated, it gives CAWSYAGKTEAFF.

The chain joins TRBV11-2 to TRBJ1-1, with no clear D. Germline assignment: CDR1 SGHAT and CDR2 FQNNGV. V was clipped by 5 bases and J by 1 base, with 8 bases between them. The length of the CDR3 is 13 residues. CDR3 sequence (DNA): TGTGCCAGCAGCGCGGGGTGGAACACTGAAGCTTTCTTT. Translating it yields CASSAGWNTEAFF.

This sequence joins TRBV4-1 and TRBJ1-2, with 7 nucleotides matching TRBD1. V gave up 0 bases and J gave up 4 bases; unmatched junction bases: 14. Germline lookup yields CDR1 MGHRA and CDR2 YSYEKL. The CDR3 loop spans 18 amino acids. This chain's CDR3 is CASSQDQQGRTHFYGYTF. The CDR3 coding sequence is TGCGCCAGCAGCCAAGATCAACAGGGGCGCACCCACTTCTATGGCTACACCTTC.

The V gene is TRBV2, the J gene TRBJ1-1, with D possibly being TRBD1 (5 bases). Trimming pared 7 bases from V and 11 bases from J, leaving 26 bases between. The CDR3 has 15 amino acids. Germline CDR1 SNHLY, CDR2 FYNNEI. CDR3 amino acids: CASTQTGVHPSMAFF. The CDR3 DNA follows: TGTGCCAGCACCCAAACGGGGGTTCATCCCTCAATGGCTTTCTTT.

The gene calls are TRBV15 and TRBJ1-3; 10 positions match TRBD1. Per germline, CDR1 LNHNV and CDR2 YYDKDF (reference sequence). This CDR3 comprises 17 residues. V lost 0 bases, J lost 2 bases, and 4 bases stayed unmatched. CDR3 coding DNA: TGTGCCACCAGCAGAGATCGGGGGACAGGGGCTGGAAACACCATATATTTT. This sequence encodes CATSRDRGTGAGNTIYF.

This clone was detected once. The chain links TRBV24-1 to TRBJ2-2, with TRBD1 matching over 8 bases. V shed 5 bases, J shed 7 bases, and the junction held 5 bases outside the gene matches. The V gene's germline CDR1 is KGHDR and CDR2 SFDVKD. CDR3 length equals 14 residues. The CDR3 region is CATSGTGFNGELFF. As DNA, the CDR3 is TGTGCCACCAGTGGGACAGGGTTTAACGGGGAGCTGTTTTTT.

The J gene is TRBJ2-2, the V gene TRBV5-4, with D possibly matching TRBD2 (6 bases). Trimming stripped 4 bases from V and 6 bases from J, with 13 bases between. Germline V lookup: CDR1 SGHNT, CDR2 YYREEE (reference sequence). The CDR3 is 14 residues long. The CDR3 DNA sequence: TGTGCCAGCAGCACTCGGGACTTTGCCGGGGAGCTGTTTTTT. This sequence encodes CASSTRDFAGELFF.

CDR3 amino acids: CASSLTGGYEQYV. The CDR3, as DNA: TGTGCCAGCAGCTTAACAGGGGGGTACGAGCAGTACGTC. The gene calls are TRBV2 and TRBJ2-7, with TRBD1 matching over 8 bases. J lost 4 bases, V lost 6 bases, and 5 bases had no gene match. The V gene's germline CDR1 is SNHLY and CDR2 FYNNEI. CDR3 size: 13 residues.

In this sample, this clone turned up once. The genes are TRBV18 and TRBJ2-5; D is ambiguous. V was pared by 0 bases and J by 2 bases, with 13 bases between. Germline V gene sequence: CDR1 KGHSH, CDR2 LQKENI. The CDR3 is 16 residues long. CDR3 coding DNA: TGTGCCAGCTCACCACCCAGTCAGTTAATTCAAGAGACCCAGTACTTC. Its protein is CASSPPSQLIQETQYF.

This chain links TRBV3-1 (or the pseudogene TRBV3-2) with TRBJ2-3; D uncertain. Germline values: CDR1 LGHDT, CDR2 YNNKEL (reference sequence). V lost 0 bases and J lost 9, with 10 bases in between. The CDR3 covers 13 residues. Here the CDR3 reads CASSQEGPPTQYF. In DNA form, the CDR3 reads TGTGCCAGCAGCCAAGAGGGCCCCCCCACGCAGTATTTT.